This T cell receptor beta chain was identified in a study of T cell responses to AZD1222 COVID-19 vaccine. Study-wide findings and caveats: Breadth and depth of Spike-specific TCRs rose after two AZD1222 doses. Mapped onto spike, vaccine-associated CD4 TCRs spanned it and were dominant at 160-218 and 743-854. It should be noted that donors were predominantly white British and more often female, and clonal diversity was possibly underestimated. Recipients of AZD1222 seropositive at baseline numbered only 5 to 7.

A note on this clone: Its antigen is as yet unknown.

Method: immunoSEQ multiplex PCR; TCRdb's copy keeps in-frame clones and lacks some. The repertoire holds about 56,000 clones, with roughly 85% as singletons. V was clipped by 2 bases and J by 4 bases, with 18 bases between them. The CDR3 covers 17 residues. The germline V gene has CDR1 MNHEY and CDR2 SVGEGT. The chain employs TRBV6-2 or TRBV6-3 and TRBJ1-3; a possible D gene is TRBD1 (5 bases). The receptor was isolated from an adult in good health. Sample: peripheral blood, taken on day 0 of AZD1222 vaccination. The CDR3 DNA is TGTGCCAGCAGTTACCGGGGACCTAATATCGGAGGAAACACCATATATTTT. This translates into CASSYRGPNIGGNTIYF.